The 4 T cell receptor beta chains listed next were all sequenced from one sample in a study of cytomegalovirus exposure and HLA in healthy donors. Here immunoSEQ multiplex PCR was the method, and the copy in TCRdb shows in-frame clones only, minus some. The table has fewer than 250,000 clones, approximately 83% seen once. The sample was PBMCs. The receptors were gathered from a woman between 25 and 40 years old in good health and CMV-seropositive.

The chain carries TRBV2 and TRBJ2-5; D not certain. The ends were cut back, 8 bases at V and 0 bases at J, with 7 bases in the middle. The CDR3 is made up of 12 amino acids. Germline V gene data show CDR1 as SNHLY and CDR2 as FYNNEI. The CDR3 loop is CASGVNQETQYF. In DNA form, the CDR3 reads TGTGCCAGCGGTGTAAACCAAGAGACCCAGTACTTC. Together with reference TRBV2 and TRBJ2-5, the CDR3 gives the full variable domain: EPEVTQTPSHQVTQMGQEVILRCVPISNHLYFYWYRQILGQKVEFLVSFYNNEISEKSEIFDDQFSVERPDGSNFTLKIRSTKLEDSAMYFCASGVNQETQYFGPGTRLLVL.

The CDR3 DNA is TGTGCCAGCTCACTGGAGGCACAGGCGGGAGAAAGTGAGTTCTTC. Translation: CASSLEAQAGESEFF. The V call is TRBV18, the J call TRBJ2-1; 7 nucleotides match TRBD2. The CDR3 runs 15 residues. Germline V gene data show CDR1 as KGHSH and CDR2 as LQKENI. The junction had 17 bases not matched to a gene; V was cut back by 4 bases and J by 14 bases. Supplemented by reference TRBV18 and TRBJ2-1, the full variable domain reads NAGVMQNPRHLVRRRGQEARLRCSPMKGHSHVYWYRQLPEEGLKFMVYLQKENIIDESGMPKERFSAEFPKEGPSILRIQQVVRGDSAAYFCASSLEAQAGESEFFGPGTRLTVL.

The V and J genes are TRBV28 and TRBJ1-2; TRBD1 aligns across 7 bases. With V trimmed by 5 bases and J by 8 bases, 14 bases remained unmatched. Germline V lookup: CDR1 MDHEN, CDR2 SYDVKM. This CDR3 contains 15 residues. The CDR3 sequence: CASSHRTGGLVGYTF. CDR3 in DNA: TGTGCCAGCAGTCATAGGACAGGAGGGTTAGTAGGCTACACCTTC.

This clone was counted once. The chain is built from TRBV7-6 and TRBJ1-2; D remains unclear. V was clipped by 1 base and J by 8 bases, with 14 bases between them. The CDR3 length is 14 residues. In germline, CDR1 is SGHVS, CDR2 FNYEAQ. The chain's CDR3 is CASSLDPGVEGYTF. DNA for the CDR3: TGTGCCAGCAGCTTAGACCCCGGGGTTGAAGGCTACACCTTC.